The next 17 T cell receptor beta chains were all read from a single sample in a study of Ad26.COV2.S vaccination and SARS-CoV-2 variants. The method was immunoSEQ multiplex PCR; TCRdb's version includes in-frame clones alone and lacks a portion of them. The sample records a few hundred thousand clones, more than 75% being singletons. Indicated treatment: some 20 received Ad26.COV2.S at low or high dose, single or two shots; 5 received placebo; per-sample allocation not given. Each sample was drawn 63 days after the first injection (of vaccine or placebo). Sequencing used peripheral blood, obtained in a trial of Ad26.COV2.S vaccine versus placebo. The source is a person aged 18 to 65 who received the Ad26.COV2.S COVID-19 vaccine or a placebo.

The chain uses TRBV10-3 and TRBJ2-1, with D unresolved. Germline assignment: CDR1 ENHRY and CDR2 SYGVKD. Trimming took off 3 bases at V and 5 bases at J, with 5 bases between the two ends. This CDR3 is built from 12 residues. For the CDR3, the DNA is TGTGCCATCAGTGATAACAACAATGAGCAGTTCTTC. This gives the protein CAISDNNNEQFF.

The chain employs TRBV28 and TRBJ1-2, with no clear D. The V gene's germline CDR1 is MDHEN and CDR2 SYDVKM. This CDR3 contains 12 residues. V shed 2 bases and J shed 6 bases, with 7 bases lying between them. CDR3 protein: CASSLRADGYTF. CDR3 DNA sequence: TGTGCCAGCAGTTTAAGGGCAGATGGCTACACCTTC.

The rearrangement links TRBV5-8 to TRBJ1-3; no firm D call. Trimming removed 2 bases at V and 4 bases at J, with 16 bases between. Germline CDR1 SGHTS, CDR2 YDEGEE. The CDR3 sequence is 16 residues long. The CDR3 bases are TGTGCCAGCAGCTTAGGGCCTCCGCGTGGAGGAAACACCATATATTTT. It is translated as CASSLGPPRGGNTIYF.

This CDR3 is CASRLPGGTGNTIYF. In DNA form, the CDR3 reads TGTGCCAGCAGATTGCCTGGGGGAACTGGAAACACCATATATTTT. The chain couples TRBV6-5 to TRBJ1-3; the D gene is possibly TRBD1 (5 bases). The V end was cut by 6 bases, the J end by 2 bases, with 14 bases between. This CDR3 is 15 amino acids long. Germline V CDR1 and CDR2: MNHEY, SVGAGI.

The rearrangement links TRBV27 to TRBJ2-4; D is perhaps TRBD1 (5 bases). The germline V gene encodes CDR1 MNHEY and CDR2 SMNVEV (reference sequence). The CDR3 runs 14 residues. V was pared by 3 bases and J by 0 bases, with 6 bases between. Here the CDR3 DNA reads TGTGCCAGCAGTTTCCAGGGAGCCAAAAACATTCAGTACTTC. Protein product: CASSFQGAKNIQYF.

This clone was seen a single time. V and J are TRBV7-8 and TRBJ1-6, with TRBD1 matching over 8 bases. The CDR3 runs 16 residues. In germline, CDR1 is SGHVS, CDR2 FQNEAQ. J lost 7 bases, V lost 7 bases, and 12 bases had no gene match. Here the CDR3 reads CASTPSGQGGNSPLHF. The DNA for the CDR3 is TGTGCCAGCACCCCTTCTGGACAGGGTGGAAATTCACCCCTCCACTTT.

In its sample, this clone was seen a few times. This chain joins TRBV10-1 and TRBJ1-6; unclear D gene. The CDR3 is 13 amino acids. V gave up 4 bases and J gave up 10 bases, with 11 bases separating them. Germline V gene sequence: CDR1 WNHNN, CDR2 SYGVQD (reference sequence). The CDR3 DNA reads TGCGCCAGCAGTGTAGAGTCGAACTCACCCCTCCACTTT. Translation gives CASSVESNSPLHF.

This CDR3 is CASSIRASNSYNEQFF. CDR3 DNA sequence: TGTGCCAGTAGTATAAGGGCGAGTAACTCCTACAATGAGCAGTTCTTC. The rearrangement uses TRBV19 and TRBJ2-1; D unresolved. Germline lookup yields CDR1 LNHDA and CDR2 SQIVND (reference sequence). The CDR3 extends over 16 amino acids. Between the trimmed V and J ends, which lost 2 bases and 0 bases, there was a span of 11 bases.

This CDR3 is CASSTSYETQYF. CDR3 bases: TGTGCCAGCAGTACCTCCTACGAGACCCAGTACTTC. This chain joins TRBV6-2 or TRBV6-3 and TRBJ2-5; D gene unclear. Germline CDR1 and CDR2: MNHEY and SVGEGT. Trimming pared 5 bases from V and 5 bases from J, leaving 9 bases between. The CDR3 length is 12 residues.

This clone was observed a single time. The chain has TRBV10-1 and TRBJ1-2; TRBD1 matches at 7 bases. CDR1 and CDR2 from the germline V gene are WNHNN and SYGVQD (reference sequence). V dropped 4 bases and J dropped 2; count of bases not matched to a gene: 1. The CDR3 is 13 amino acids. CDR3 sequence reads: CASSATGNYGYTF. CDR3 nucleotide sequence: TGCGCCAGCAGTGCGACAGGGAACTATGGCTACACCTTC.

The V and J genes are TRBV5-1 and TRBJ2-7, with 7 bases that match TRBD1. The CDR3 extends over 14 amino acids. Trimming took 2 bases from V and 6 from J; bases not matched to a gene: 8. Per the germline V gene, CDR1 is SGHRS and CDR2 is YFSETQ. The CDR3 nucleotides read TGCGCCAGCAGCTTACACAGGGGCCGAAGCGAGCAGTACTTC. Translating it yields CASSLHRGRSEQYF.

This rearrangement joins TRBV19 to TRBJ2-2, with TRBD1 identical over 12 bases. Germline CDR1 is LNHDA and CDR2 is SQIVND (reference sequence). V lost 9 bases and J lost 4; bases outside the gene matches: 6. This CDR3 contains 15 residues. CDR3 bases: TGTGCCAGCAGGGACAGGGGGCATGTCACCGGGGAGCTGTTTTTT. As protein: CASRDRGHVTGELFF.

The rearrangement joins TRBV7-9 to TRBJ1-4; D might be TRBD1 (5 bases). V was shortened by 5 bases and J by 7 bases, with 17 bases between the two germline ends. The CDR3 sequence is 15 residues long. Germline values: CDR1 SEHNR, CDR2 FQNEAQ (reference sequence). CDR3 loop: CASSLSGGVAEKLFF. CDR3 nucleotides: TGTGCCAGCAGCCTGTCTGGGGGGGTCGCTGAAAAACTGTTTTTT.

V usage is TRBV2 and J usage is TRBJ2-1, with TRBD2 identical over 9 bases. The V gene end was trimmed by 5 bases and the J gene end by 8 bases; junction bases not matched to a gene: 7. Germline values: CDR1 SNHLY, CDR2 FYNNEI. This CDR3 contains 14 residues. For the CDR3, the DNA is TGTGCCAGCAGTTTTGGCGGGGGGGCATATGAGCAGTTCTTC. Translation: CASSFGGGAYEQFF.

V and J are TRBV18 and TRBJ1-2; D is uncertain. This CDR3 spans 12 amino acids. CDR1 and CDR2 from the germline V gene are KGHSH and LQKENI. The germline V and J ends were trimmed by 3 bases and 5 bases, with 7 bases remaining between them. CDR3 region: CASSPGVYGYTF. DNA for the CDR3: TGTGCCAGCTCACCTGGGGTTTATGGCTACACCTTC.

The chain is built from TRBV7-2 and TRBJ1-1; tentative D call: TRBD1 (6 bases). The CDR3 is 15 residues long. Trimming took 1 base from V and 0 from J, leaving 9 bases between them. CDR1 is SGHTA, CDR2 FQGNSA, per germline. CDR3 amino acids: CASSLEGGMNTEAFF. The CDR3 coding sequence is TGTGCCAGCAGCTTAGAGGGGGGCATGAACACTGAAGCTTTCTTT.

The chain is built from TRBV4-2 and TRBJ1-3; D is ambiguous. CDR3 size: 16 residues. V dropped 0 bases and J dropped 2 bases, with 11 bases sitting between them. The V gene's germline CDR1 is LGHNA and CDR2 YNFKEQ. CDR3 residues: CASSQEAGSPGNTIYF. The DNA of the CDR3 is TGTGCCAGCAGCCAAGAGGCAGGCAGCCCTGGAAACACCATATATTTT.